The sequence of this TCR beta chain was determined in a study of blood T cell repertoires in COVID-19 (dated by TCRdb to the early 2020s). Study-wide context: Collaborator samples came from the United States, Italy and Spain and covered acute and convalescent phases of COVID-19. The samples were drawn from the first 160 participants of the ongoing ImmuneRACE study and from some 1,300 subjects provided by 6 global collaborators. Where HLA class I and class II types were available, the types were taken from metadata supplied by the sample provider, not from assay-based typing. Subjects who had been exposed to COVID-19, were actively infected with it, or had recovered from it provided the deeply sampled blood TCRbeta repertoires that made up the dataset. The repertoires were released in a freely available public database meant as a resource for research on the immune response to SARS-CoV-2. The material from the prospective study consisted of cDNA or gDNA derived from T cells, B-cell-depleted T cells, or PBMCs. Nearly every sample came with metadata listing a de-identified subject ID, COVID-19 status, age in years and sex. The full study reports these points: Clinical and demographic metadata were provided uncurated, with the amount varying by source and participant.

TCRbeta CDR3 regions were amplified from genomic DNA using the immunoSEQ Assay, a bias-controlled multiplex PCR. The study's processing was this. Nucleated cell counts per sample were estimated from amplification of reference gene primers within the assay. To quantify the absolute abundance of each unique TCRbeta CDR3 rearrangement, sequence reads were collapsed and filtered. For each sample, productive Simpson clonality was calculated by taking the square root of Simpson's diversity index across productive rearrangements. Here the immuneACCESS table is served through TCRdb, limited to in-frame sequences with V and J called. Missing clones are a known gap in these copies; in checked studies unresolved V genes cover under half, and the rest lacks a known reason. V, J and clone size are taken as reported in that table, and D and trimming were inferred from the DNA itself. The sample table contains 200,000 to 250,000 clones; only one count was recorded for about 91% of them. More than 4.5% of the sample is held by the ten biggest clonotypes.

Including cysteine and phenylalanine, the CDR3 has 14 amino acids. Only CDR3 DNA is held: 42 bases, read in frame from base 1. From a lookup of the germline V gene (reference sequence), CDR1 and CDR2 are LNHDA and SQIVND. The V end loses 7 bases and the J end loses 3 bases, and a stretch of 14 bases separates them. Collaborating institutions collected whole blood in K2EDTA tubes following their own protocols. Collaborator samples were shipped for TCRbeta analysis as frozen whole blood, isolated PBMCs, or DNA extracted from either sample type. Notes on this clone: Its binding antigen is unknown. No per-base quality is available; no much larger clone lies one base away.

This sequence originates from a woman in her forties with acute or convalescent COVID-19. The sequence is built from TRBV19 and TRBJ2-3; possibly the D gene is TRBD2, per 6 matching bases. Sequencing was carried out using peripheral blood. The CDR3 in this case is CASKPGAGTDTQYF. The bases read TGTGCCAGTAAGCCGGGCGCGGGGACAGATACGCAGTATTTT.